The clone carrying this T cell receptor (beta chain) was picked up a small number of times. Its antigen is as yet unknown. The sample is drawn from a study of blood T cells in healthy people across ages. Study-wide context: When template switching was applied, about one barcoded beta molecule was captured per two T cells.

CDR3 length equals 12 residues. Trimming stripped 7 bases from V and 1 base from J, with 5 bases between. Combining a sample-barcoded 5' primer with a J-beta primer mix, a second PCR ran for about 7 to 12 cycles. TCRdb ran MiXCR on the 5' RACE reads and lists one entry per CDR3 protein. Of over 1,500,000 distinct CDR3 sequences listed, about two fifths were seen once; the top ten hold around 23%. Whole-study results and caveats: A greater number of naive CD4+ cells and higher diversity distinguished long-lived donors from aged donors.

The genes are TRBV12-3 or TRBV12-4 and TRBJ1-5; the D is unclear. The source is a human donor in good health. Sequencing was carried out using blood. CDR3 nucleotides: TGTGCCAGCAAAAGGAGCAATCAGCCCCAGCATTTT. Amino acid sequence: CASKRSNQPQHF.